This passage covers 6 T cell receptor beta chains from one sample sequenced in a study of blood T cell repertoires in COVID-19 (dated by TCRdb to 2020 to 2021). The receptor library was made with the immunoSEQ multiplex PCR assay. Here the immuneACCESS table is served through TCRdb, limited to in-frame sequences with V and J called. Missing clones are a known gap in these copies; in checked studies unresolved V genes cover under half, and the rest lacks a known reason. The sample records over 250,000 clones, around 86% of which are singletons. Of the sample, 2% to 2.5% falls within the top ten clones. The specimen sequenced was peripheral blood. The receptors were gathered from a man in his fifties with acute or convalescent COVID-19.

The J gene is TRBJ2-2, the V gene TRBV7-8, with D perhaps matching TRBD1 (6 bases). The germline V and J ends were trimmed by 4 bases and 2 bases, with 8 bases remaining between them. In germline, CDR1 is SGHVS, CDR2 FQNEAQ. CDR3 length equals 14 residues. DNA for the CDR3: TGTGCCAGCAGCTGGACAGTTAACACCGGGGAGCTGTTTTTT. Its protein product is CASSWTVNTGELFF.

This clone has only a few counts. The gene calls are TRBV11-2 and TRBJ1-1; 8 bases align to TRBD1. The germline V gene encodes CDR1 SGHAT and CDR2 FQNNGV. The CDR3 has 14 residues. V lost 4 bases to trimming and J lost 5 bases; unmatched junction nucleotides: 6. The CDR3 region has the DNA TGTGCCAGCAGCTCAGGGGGCTGGGTGACTGAAGCTTTCTTT. It specifies CASSSGGWVTEAFF.

V is TRBV7-9 and J is TRBJ2-3; 9 positions match TRBD2. CDR3 size: 15 residues. V was clipped by 2 bases and J by 4 bases; unmatched bases: 4. The germline V gene encodes CDR1 SEHNR and CDR2 FQNEAQ (reference sequence). This CDR3 is CASSLPAGGPDTQYF. DNA for the CDR3: TGTGCCAGCAGCTTACCGGCGGGGGGGCCAGATACGCAGTATTTT.

V gene TRBV2 combines with J gene TRBJ1-1; D gene uncertain. The CDR3 is 17 residues long. Germline V gene data show CDR1 as SNHLY and CDR2 as FYNNEI. V was trimmed by 5 bases and J by 3 bases, leaving 22 bases between them. Here the CDR3 DNA reads TGTGCCAGCAGTTATAGCCTTGACTCCCCGGATGACACTGAAGCTTTCTTT. This sequence encodes CASSYSLDSPDDTEAFF.

The sample holds a few counts of this clone. This chain joins TRBV18 and TRBJ2-3; TRBD1 matches at 7 bases. With V trimmed by 3 bases and J by 1 base, 7 bases remained unmatched. Germline V gene sequence: CDR1 KGHSH, CDR2 LQKENI. The CDR3 consists of 16 residues. The CDR3 DNA follows: TGTGCCAGCTCACCTCTGACAGGGTCCGGCACAGATACGCAGTATTTT. Its translation is CASSPLTGSGTDTQYF.

The chain combines TRBV19 with TRBJ2-2; unclear D gene. The length of the CDR3 is 16 residues. V lost 6 bases to trimming and J lost 0 bases, with 14 bases between them. Germline lookup yields CDR1 LNHDA and CDR2 SQIVND (reference sequence). Here the CDR3 reads CASRAGSLTNTGELFF. In nucleotides, the CDR3 is TGTGCCAGTAGGGCAGGCTCCCTTACGAACACCGGGGAGCTGTTTTTT.